The next 13 T cell receptor beta chains were all read from a single sample in a study of early T cells in non-severe SARS-CoV-2 infection. TCRdb re-analysed the 5' RACE reads in MiXCR, keeping a single row per CDR3 protein. The table records around 55,000 distinct CDR3 sequences, around 13% of them present only once. Sequencing was performed on whole blood. These receptors came from an adult who was a healthcare worker with PCR-confirmed SARS-CoV-2 infection or an uninfected control (not recorded which).

This chain connects TRBV6-5 to TRBJ2-3, with D possibly being TRBD1 (6 bases). The germline gives CDR1 MNHEY, CDR2 SVGAGI. The CDR3 extends over 17 amino acids. The germline V and J ends were trimmed by 0 bases and 1 base, with 14 bases remaining between them. The CDR3 region is CASSYSWQGPGTDTQYF. In nucleotides, the CDR3 is TGTGCCAGCAGTTACTCGTGGCAGGGGCCTGGCACAGATACGCAGTATTTT.

This clonotype was counted at least ten times. V gene TRBV7-2 combines with J gene TRBJ2-7; D is undetermined. V lost 4 bases, J lost 3 bases, and 10 bases lay in between. Germline loops: CDR1 SGHTA, CDR2 FQGNSA. The CDR3 sequence is 13 residues long. This CDR3 reads CASSYSRDYEQYF. The CDR3 bases are TGTGCCAGCAGCTACAGTAGGGACTACGAGCAGTACTTC.

This clonotype was detected ten times or more. The V gene is TRBV11-2, the J gene TRBJ2-1; D is possibly TRBD2 (7 bases). Germline lookup yields CDR1 SGHAT and CDR2 FQNNGV. The CDR3 runs 20 residues. Deletions cut 1 base from V and 3 bases from J, with 25 bases between. CDR3 loop: CASSLGSLMRGPTHYNEQFF. CDR3 DNA: TGTGCCAGCAGCTTAGGATCCCTAATGCGGGGGCCAACCCACTACAATGAGCAGTTCTTC.

This clonotype was observed many times. This chain links TRBV7-6 with TRBJ2-1; 12 bases agree with TRBD2. The CDR3 is made up of 16 amino acids. The junction had 5 bases not matched to a gene; V was cut back by 4 bases and J by 4 bases. Germline V gene data show CDR1 as SGHVS and CDR2 as FNYEAQ. CDR3 DNA: TGTGCCAGCAGCTATCAGACTAGCGGGGGATACAATGAGCAGTTCTTC. Protein: CASSYQTSGGYNEQFF. Combining the CDR3 with reference TRBV7-6 and TRBJ2-1 gives the whole variable domain GAGVSQSPRYKVTKRGQDVALRCDPISGHVSLYWYRQALGQGPEFLTYFNYEAQQDKSGLPNDRFSAERPEGSISTLTIQRTEQRDSAMYRCASSYQTSGGYNEQFFGPGTRLTVL.

V and J are TRBV7-2 and TRBJ2-1; D perhaps matches TRBD1 (5 bases). The CDR3 length is 16 residues. Germline V gene data show CDR1 as SGHTA and CDR2 as FQGNSA. V was trimmed by 2 bases and J by 6 bases, leaving 17 bases between them. The CDR3 DNA reads TGTGCCAGCAGCTTAAGTGGGGCCAGAAGGCTCAATGAGCAGTTCTTC. Encoded protein: CASSLSGARRLNEQFF.

This clonotype was picked up many times. CDR3 bases: TGTGCCAGTAATATGGGACAGGGGCGGAGTCATGGCTACACCTTC. It codes for CASNMGQGRSHGYTF. The chain couples TRBV19 to TRBJ1-2; 10 nucleotides line up with TRBD1. The CDR3 is 15 amino acids. CDR1 is LNHDA, CDR2 SQIVND, per germline (reference sequence). V shed 7 bases and J 6 bases; nucleotides not matched to a gene: 11.

CDR3 protein: CASSLSGQMNTEAFF. DNA of the CDR3: TGTGCCAGCAGCCTCAGTGGGCAGATGAACACTGAAGCTTTCTTT. V is TRBV12-3 or TRBV12-4 and J is TRBJ1-1; D not resolved. Trimming took off 6 bases at V and 0 bases at J, with 14 bases between the two ends. This CDR3 has 15 amino acids.

The chain joins TRBV7-2 to TRBJ1-2; D possibly corresponds to TRBD1 (5 bases). The CDR3 covers 18 residues. CDR1 and CDR2 from the germline V gene are SGHTA and FQGNSA. V dropped 2 bases and J dropped 2 bases, with 21 bases sitting between them. The CDR3 loop reads CASSLSRGAANPNYGYTF. In DNA form, the CDR3 reads TGTGCCAGCAGCTTATCCAGAGGGGCGGCGAATCCAAACTATGGCTACACCTTC.

This clonotype was recorded a few times. The chain combines TRBV30 with TRBJ1-6; D remains unclear. Trimming stripped 3 bases from V and 11 bases from J, with 14 bases between. The germline V gene encodes CDR1 GTSNPN and CDR2 SVGIG (reference sequence). This CDR3 is built from 13 residues. The CDR3 protein is CAWSRGGPTPLHF. CDR3 nucleotides: TGTGCCTGGAGCCGTGGAGGTCCCACACCCCTCCACTTT.

Ten or more counts support this clonotype. The rearrangement joins TRBV7-9 to TRBJ2-2; 7 bases match TRBD1. CDR3 length: 17 residues. Trimming removed 4 bases from V and 8 bases from J; junction bases left unmatched: 16. Per the germline V gene, CDR1 is SEHNR and CDR2 is FQNEAQ (reference sequence). The CDR3 sequence is CASSSLRDSQQRGELFF. The DNA for the CDR3 is TGTGCCAGCAGCTCACTCCGGGACAGCCAACAGAGAGGGGAGCTGTTTTTT.

This clonotype has just a few counts. The chain couples TRBV12-3 or TRBV12-4 to TRBJ2-3, with D tentatively TRBD2 (6 bases). Trimming took off 4 bases at V and 9 bases at J, with 14 bases between the two ends. The CDR3 length is 13 residues. DNA of the CDR3: TGTGCCAGCAGTTCCCTGACTAGGGGAACGCAGTATTTT. Protein: CASSSLTRGTQYF.

This clonotype was picked up many times. V gene TRBV9 combines with J gene TRBJ1-2; TRBD1 aligns across 9 bases. Germline V gene lookup returns CDR1 SGDLS and CDR2 YYNGEE. J gave up 4 bases and V 3 bases, and 4 bases lay outside the gene matches. This CDR3 region has 14 residues. The CDR3 loop is CASSAGQGPYGYTF. Written as DNA, the CDR3 is TGTGCCAGCAGCGCAGGACAGGGGCCCTATGGCTACACCTTC.

This clonotype was seen ten or more times. For the CDR3, the DNA is TGTGCCAGCGCTCCCTGGGGCAGGGACACTGAAGCTTTCTTT. This encodes CASAPWGRDTEAFF. The chain recombines TRBV12-3 or TRBV12-4 with TRBJ1-1; a weak D match, TRBD1 (5 bases). This CDR3 is 14 amino acids long. The V and J ends lost 8 bases and 3 bases respectively, with 16 bases between them.